This T cell receptor beta chain was documented in a study of CD8+CD57+ T cells in acquired aplastic anemia. The wider study: When averaged, DNA from sorted CD4+ and CD8+ cells came to 2.5 to 3.5 ug.

V lost 0 bases, J lost 5 bases, and 11 bases lay in between. Per the germline V gene, CDR1 is SGHVS and CDR2 is FNYEAQ. The CDR3 runs to 14 residues. CD8+CD57+ cell expansion, shown by flow cytometry, had occurred in the patients selected for sequencing. Each of the patients presented with severe acquired aplastic anemia. Genomic DNA constituted the template upon which TCR beta VDJ and CDR3 profiling was performed. One entry per CDR3 protein, called by TCRdb with MiXCR from the reads. The sample includes more than 150,000 distinct CDR3 sequences, roughly half of them seen just once. The material sequenced was sorted CD4+, CD8+, or CD8+CD57+ T cells (not recorded which) from PBMCs. The receptor's source is a human donor with aplastic anemia. V is TRBV7-6 and J is TRBJ2-7; either TRBD1 or TRBD2 may supply D (6 bases each). CDR3: CASSLAGGRDEQYF. DNA of the CDR3: TGTGCCAGCAGCTTAGCGGGGGGCCGGGACGAGCAGTACTTC.